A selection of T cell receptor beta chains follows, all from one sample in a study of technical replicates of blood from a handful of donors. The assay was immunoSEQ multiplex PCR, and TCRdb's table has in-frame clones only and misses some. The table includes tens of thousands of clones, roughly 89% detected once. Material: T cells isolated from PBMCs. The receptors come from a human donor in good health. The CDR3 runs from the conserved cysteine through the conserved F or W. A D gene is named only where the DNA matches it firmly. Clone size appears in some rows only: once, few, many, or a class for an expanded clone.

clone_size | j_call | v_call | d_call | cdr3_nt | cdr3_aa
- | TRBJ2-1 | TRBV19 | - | TGTGCCAGTAGTCCACCTCCAAGGGAGGTAAATGAGCAGTTCTTC | CASSPPPREVNEQFF
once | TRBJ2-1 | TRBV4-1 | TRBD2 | TGCGCCAGCAGCCCTATGGGACTAAGCTCCTACAATGAGCAGTTCTTC | CASSPMGLSSYNEQFF
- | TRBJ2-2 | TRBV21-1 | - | TGTGCCAGCAGCGCGCTGGACAGGGGGCATAACGCCGGGGAGCTGTTTTTT | CASSALDRGHNAGELFF
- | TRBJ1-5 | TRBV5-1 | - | TGCGCCAGCAGCTTGTTTACGGGTAGCAATCAGCCCCAGCATTTT | CASSLFTGSNQPQHF
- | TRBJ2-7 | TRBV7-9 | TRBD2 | TGTGCCAGCAGCTTAGGGTTAGCGGGAAGCGAGCAGTACTTC | CASSLGLAGSEQYF
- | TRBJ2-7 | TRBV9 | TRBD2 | TGTGCCAGCAGCCAAGAGGCGGGACTAGCGGTGTACGAGCAGTACTTC | CASSQEAGLAVYEQYF
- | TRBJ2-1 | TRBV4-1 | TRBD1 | TGCGCCAGCAGCCAGAGACAGGGAGCGGCCCATGAGCAGTTCTTC | CASSQRQGAAHEQFF
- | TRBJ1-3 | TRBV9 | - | TGTGCCAGCAGCACCTACGCAGGACAGCTCTTCTCTGGAAACACCATATATTTT | CASSTYAGQLFSGNTIYF
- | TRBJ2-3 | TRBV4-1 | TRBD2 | TGCGCCAGCAGCCCCGGACTAGTAAGGTTAATGAGCACAGATACGCAGTATTTT | CASSPGLVRLMSTDTQYF
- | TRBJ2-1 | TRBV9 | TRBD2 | TGTGCCAGCAGCGGACGAAGGACTAGCGGGAGCGATGAGCAGTTCTTC | CASSGRRTSGSDEQFF
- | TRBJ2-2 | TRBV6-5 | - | TGTGCCAGCAGTTACTCAGGGAGGGGGACCGGGGAGCTGTTTTTT | CASSYSGRGTGELFF
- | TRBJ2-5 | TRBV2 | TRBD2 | TGTGCCAGCCAGTGGACTAGCGGGAACGGGGAGACCCAGTACTTC | CASQWTSGNGETQYF
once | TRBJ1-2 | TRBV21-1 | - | TGTGCCAGCAACTTTAACAGGGGGCGGCAGGAGGGCTACACCTTC | CASNFNRGRQEGYTF
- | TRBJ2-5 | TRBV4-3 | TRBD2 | TGCGCCAGCAGCCAAGATGCGGGAGGGCCGGGAAAGACCCAGTACTTC | CASSQDAGGPGKTQYF
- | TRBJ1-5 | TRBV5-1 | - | TGCGCCAGCAGCTTAACAGGCGAAATAGGTCAGCCCCAGCATTTT | CASSLTGEIGQPQHF
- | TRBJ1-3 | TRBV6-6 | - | TGTGCCAGCAGTCCAGGCCCCTTCTCTGGAAACACCATATATTTT | CASSPGPFSGNTIYF
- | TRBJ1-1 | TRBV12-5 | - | TGTGCTAGTGGCCCGGACGAGGGAACTGAAGCTTTCTTT | CASGPDEGTEAFF
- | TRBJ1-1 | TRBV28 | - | TGTGCCAGCAGCAAAACGCAGGGTCGAACTCAAGCTTTCTTT | CASSKTQGRTQAFF
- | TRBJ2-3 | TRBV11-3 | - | TGTGCCAGCAGCTTAGGTCCAGGGTCCAGCACAGATACGCAGTATTTT | CASSLGPGSSTDTQYF
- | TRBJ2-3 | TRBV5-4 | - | TGTGCCAGCAGCTTGGAAGAGGCAGATACGCAGTATTTT | CASSLEEADTQYF
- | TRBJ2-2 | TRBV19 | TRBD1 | TGTGCCAGTTCTGGGACAGTTATGAACACCGGGGAGCTGTTTTTT | CASSGTVMNTGELFF
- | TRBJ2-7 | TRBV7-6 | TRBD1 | TGTGCCAGCAGCGTGGGACAGGGGGCTTACGAGCAGTACTTC | CASSVGQGAYEQYF
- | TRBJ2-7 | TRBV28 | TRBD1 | TGTGCCAGCAGCCTCGGGACAGGGGTTATCGAGCAGTACTTC | CASSLGTGVIEQYF
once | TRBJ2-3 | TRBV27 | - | TGTGCCAGCAGTTTAATGGTAGACACAGATACGCAGTATTTT | CASSLMVDTDTQYF
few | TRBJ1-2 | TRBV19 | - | TGTGCCAGTAGTATCGGGGGGATGAACTATGGCTACACCTTC | CASSIGGMNYGYTF
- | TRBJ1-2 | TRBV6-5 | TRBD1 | TGTGCCAGCAGTCGCGGACAGGGCCATTATGGCTACACCTTC | CASSRGQGHYGYTF
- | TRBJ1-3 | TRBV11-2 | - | TGTGCCAGCAGCTTAGGGGGAGGGGTCGGAAACACCATATATTTT | CASSLGGGVGNTIYF
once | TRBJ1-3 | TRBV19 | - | TGTGCCAGTAGTATTCTCGTGTCTTCCTCTGGAAACACCATATATTTT | CASSILVSSSGNTIYF
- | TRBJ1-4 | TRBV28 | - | TGTGCCAGCAGTTTTCACCAGGGTTGGGGTGAAAAACTGTTTTTT | CASSFHQGWGEKLFF
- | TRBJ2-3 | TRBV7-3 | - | TGTGCCAGCACGCTCTTGGGGCGGGACCCTAGCACAGATACGCAGTATTTT | CASTLLGRDPSTDTQYF
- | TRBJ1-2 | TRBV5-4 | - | TGTGCCAGCAGCTTCCGAACAGGACTAAACTATGGCTACACCTTC | CASSFRTGLNYGYTF
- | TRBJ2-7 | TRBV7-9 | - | TGTGCCAGCAGGCCCCTATCTGACTACGAGCAGTACTTC | CASRPLSDYEQYF
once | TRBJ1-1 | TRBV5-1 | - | TGCGCCAGCAGCTGGGGACAGAACACTGAAGCTTTCTTT | CASSWGQNTEAFF
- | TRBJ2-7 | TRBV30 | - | TGTGCCTGGAGTCGAGGACATGGACCCTACGAGCAGTACTTC | CAWSRGHGPYEQYF
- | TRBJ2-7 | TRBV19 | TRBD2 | TGTGCCAGTAGTGCGAGGACTAGCGGCTCCTACGAGCAGTACTTC | CASSARTSGSYEQYF
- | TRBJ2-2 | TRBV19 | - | TGTGCCAGTAGTATGGTAGCGTCCGGGGAGCTGTTTTTT | CASSMVASGELFF
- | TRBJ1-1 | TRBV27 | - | TGTGCCAGCAGTTTAATACAGGGAGACACTGAAGCTTTCTTT | CASSLIQGDTEAFF
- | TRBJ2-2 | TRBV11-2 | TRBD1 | TGTGCCAGCAGCTCCGGAGACAGGGCCAAGGAGTTTTTT | CASSSGDRAKEFF
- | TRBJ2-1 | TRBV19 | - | TGTGCCAGTAGTATCAACTCGGGTATAAGCTCCTACAATGAGCAGTTCTTC | CASSINSGISSYNEQFF
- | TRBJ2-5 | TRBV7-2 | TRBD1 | TGTGCCAGCAGCTTATGGGCAACAGGGGGCGCCTCGGGAGAGACCCAGTACTTC | CASSLWATGGASGETQYF
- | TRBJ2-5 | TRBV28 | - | TGTGCCAGCAGTGCCAACGGGATCGTGGGGGAGACCCAGTACTTC | CASSANGIVGETQYF
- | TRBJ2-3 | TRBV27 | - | TGTGCCAGCAGTTCCCTACCGCTAGACACAGATACGCAGTATTTT | CASSSLPLDTDTQYF
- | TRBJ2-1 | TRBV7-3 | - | TGTGCCAGCAGCCAGGGACATCCTTGGGATGAGCAGTTCTTC | CASSQGHPWDEQFF
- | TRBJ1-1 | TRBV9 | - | TGTGCCAGCAGCCCCCGGTTGGACACTGAAGCTTTCTTT | CASSPRLDTEAFF
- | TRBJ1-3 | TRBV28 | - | TGTGCCAGCAGTTTTAGCGGGGGGAGCCTTGGAAACACCATATATTTT | CASSFSGGSLGNTIYF
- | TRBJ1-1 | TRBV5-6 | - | TGTGCCAGCAGCGATACAGGGAACACTGAAGCTTTCTTT | CASSDTGNTEAFF
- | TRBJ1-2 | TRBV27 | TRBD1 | TGTGCCAGCAGCCTCGTCCAGACAGGGGGTTGGGGCTACACCTTC | CASSLVQTGGWGYTF
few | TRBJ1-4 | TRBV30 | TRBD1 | TGTGCCTGGAGGGACAGGGGGCAAAAACTGTTTTTT | CAWRDRGQKLFF
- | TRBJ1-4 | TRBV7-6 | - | TGTGCCAGCAGCCCCGACAGTCCAAAACTGTTTTTT | CASSPDSPKLFF
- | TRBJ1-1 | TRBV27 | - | TGTGCCAGCAGTCAGTCAACCTTGAACACTGAAGCTTTCTTT | CASSQSTLNTEAFF
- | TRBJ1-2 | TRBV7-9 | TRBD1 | TGTGCCAGCAGCTTGATAAGGACAGGCTATGGCTACACCTTC | CASSLIRTGYGYTF
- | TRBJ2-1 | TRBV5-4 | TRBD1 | TGTGCCAGGTTGGGACAGCACTACAATGAGCAGTTCTTC | CARLGQHYNEQFF
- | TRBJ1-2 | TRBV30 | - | TGTGCCTGGAGTGTACAAGGGGTCTATGGCTACACCTTC | CAWSVQGVYGYTF
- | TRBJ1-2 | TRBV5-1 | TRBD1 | TGCGCCAGCAGCGCCCGGACAGGGGATGGGAACGGCTACACCTTC | CASSARTGDGNGYTF
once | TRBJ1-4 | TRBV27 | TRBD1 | TGTGCCAGCAGTTCAGCAGACAGGGGAGGTGAAAAACTGTTTTTT | CASSSADRGGEKLFF
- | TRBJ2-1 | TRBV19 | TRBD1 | TGTGCCAGTAGTAGAGGGACAGGGGGCAGCTATGAGCAGTTCTTC | CASSRGTGGSYEQFF
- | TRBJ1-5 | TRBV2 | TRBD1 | TGTGCCAGCAGGGACAGGGCTGGCAATCAGCCCCAGCATTTT | CASRDRAGNQPQHF
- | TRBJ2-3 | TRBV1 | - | TGCACCAGCAGCCAAATAGCGGGAGGTAGCACAGATACGCAGTATTTT | CTSSQIAGGSTDTQYF